This T cell receptor beta chain was sequenced in a study of T cells in pancreatic ductal adenocarcinoma. The repertoire was sequenced with immunoSEQ multiplex PCR; TCRdb's copy has only in-frame clones and lacks some. The table has 2,000 to 2,500 clones, about four fifths seen once. Surgery without prior neoadjuvant therapy was the treatment of the selected pancreatic ductal adenocarcinoma patients. About this clone itself: The antigen remains undetermined.

Germline CDR1 and CDR2: SQVTM and ANQGSEA. Germline trimming cut 3 bases from V and 9 bases from J; bases unmatched to any gene: 7. The CDR3 runs to 13 residues. Findings of the study overall: The resected cohort was biased toward the minority with early-stage disease. Unique clonotypes were 8 to 10-fold more numerous in blood than in tumor. No significant tumor-blood clonality difference; means were about 0.12 and 0.07.

The rearrangement links TRBV29-1 to TRBJ2-1, with TRBD1 matching 8 bases. This TCR was recovered from a human donor with pancreatic ductal adenocarcinoma. The sample consisted of pancreatic tumor tissue. The CDR3 reads CSVDRTGQGEQFF. CDR3 nucleotides: TGCAGCGTTGATCGGACAGGGCAGGGTGAGCAGTTCTTC.